This TCR beta chain was retrieved from a study of cytomegalovirus exposure and HLA in healthy donors. Measured with immunoSEQ multiplex PCR; TCRdb has only the in-frame clones, and not every one. The data hold almost 70,000 clones, with approximately 96% observed a single time. Trimming shortened V by 0 bases and J by 9 bases, and 9 bases separated the two germline ends. This CDR3 is 12 amino acids long. The germline V gene has CDR1 SGDLS and CDR2 YYNGEE. Sequenced sample: PBMCs. This sequence joins TRBV9 and TRBJ2-5, with D maybe TRBD1 (5 bases). The TCR comes from a woman between 18 and 29 years old in good health and CMV-seropositive. The CDR3 coding sequence is TGTGCCAGCAGCGTAGACGAAGGGGCCCAGTACTTC. The encoded protein is CASSVDEGAQYF.